This T cell receptor beta chain was captured by sequencing in a study of T cell repertoires in cytomegalovirus infection. As for the study in general: The authors used CMV epitopes that were HLA-C-restricted (recently identified) and HLA-B-restricted (well studied).

TCRdb reprocessed the reads via MiXCR and lists one record per CDR3 protein. The sample holds about 900,000 distinct CDR3 sequences, approximately 31% seen once. This clonotype was counted only a few times. The antigen remains unidentified. The CDR3 totals 17 residues. Germline CDR1 is SGHTA and CDR2 is FQGNSA. V shed 0 bases and J shed 0 bases, with 12 bases lying between them. This sample comprised cultured CD8+ T cells from PBMCs, obtained from culture after CMV antigen stimulation. This chain connects TRBV7-2 to TRBJ1-5; D call uncertain. The TCR was taken from a human donor in good health (CMV status not recorded). Some clones in this sample may be carry-over from other donors' samples. The CDR3 here is CASSLALAENSNQPQHF. The CDR3 coding sequence is TGTGCCAGCAGCTTAGCGCTGGCAGAAAATAGCAATCAGCCCCAGCATTTT.